Below, one T cell receptor beta chain is given with its context. Assay used: immunoSEQ multiplex PCR; TCRdb lists only in-frame clones, some missing. This table has some 30,000 clones, about 91% appearing once. These data belong to a study of lymphopenia after photon versus proton radiotherapy. This clonotype originated in a woman aged 60-75 years with cholangiocarcinoma. Some clones in this sample may be carry-over from other donors' samples. Sequenced here: peripheral blood, sampled from a patient treated with proton-based radiotherapy.

The CDR3 protein is CASSPSPEKLFF. Here the CDR3 DNA reads TGTGCCAGCAGTCCCAGCCCTGAAAAACTGTTTTTT. The rearrangement links TRBV2 to TRBJ1-4; D gene uncertain. CDR1 and CDR2 from the germline V gene are SNHLY and FYNNEI. V was clipped by 5 bases and J by 7 bases, with 8 bases between them. This CDR3 contains 12 residues.